What follows are 9 T cell receptor beta chains derived from one specimen sequenced in a study of blood T cells in healthy people across ages. Primed by a sample-barcoded 5' primer and a J-beta primer mix, a second PCR proceeded for about 7 to 11 cycles. MiXCR, applied by TCRdb to the 5' RACE reads, yields one record per CDR3 protein. The sample holds approximately 790,000 distinct CDR3 sequences, approximately 59% seen once. Sequences were obtained from blood. Receptors were obtained from a man aged 25 to 40 in good health.

This clonotype was counted only a few times. The chain employs TRBV29-1 and TRBJ1-1; D is uncertain. CDR1 SQVTM and CDR2 ANQGSEA come from the germline V gene. With 5 bases removed from V and 2 bases from J, the gap between germline ends came to 12 bases. This CDR3 has 13 amino acids. The CDR3 DNA reads as TGCAGCGTTCGCGAAGACGCTAACACTGAAGCTTTCTTT. Amino acid sequence: CSVREDANTEAFF.

V usage is TRBV7-9 and J usage is TRBJ1-5; 8 bases align to TRBD1. The CDR3 totals 17 residues. CDR1 and CDR2 (germline): SEHNR, FQNEAQ (reference sequence). The ends lost 5 bases at V and 5 bases at J; junction bases unmatched: 14. As DNA, the CDR3 is TGTGCCAGCAGCCTTGGTCGGGGGCAGGGGGCCGATCAGCCCCAGCATTTT. Its protein is CASSLGRGQGADQPQHF.

The rearrangement joins TRBV7-3 to TRBJ2-1; a weak D match, TRBD2 (7 bases). Germline V gives CDR1 SGHTA, CDR2 FQGTGA. The CDR3 consists of 14 residues. V was cut by 6 bases and J by 7 bases, with 16 bases left in between. The CDR3 DNA reads as TGTGCCAGCAGTGGGACTACAGGGCCTAATGAGCAGTTCTTC. Encoded protein: CASSGTTGPNEQFF.

The rearrangement links TRBV7-2 to TRBJ2-5, with a weak D call TRBD2 (6 bases). This CDR3 is built from 13 residues. Between the trimmed V and J ends, which lost 3 bases and 3 bases, there was a span of 8 bases. CDR1 and CDR2 from the germline V gene are SGHTA and FQGNSA. CDR3 coding DNA: TGTGCCAGCAGCTTCGGGGGTAAAGAGACCCAGTACTTC. This codes for CASSFGGKETQYF.

The chain joins TRBV20-1 to TRBJ2-3, with a weak D call TRBD1 (5 bases). The CDR3 is 15 amino acids. Germline CDR1 and CDR2: DFQATT and SNEGSKA (reference sequence). The V gene lost 3 bases and the J gene lost 6 bases, with 19 bases spanning the gap. The CDR3 is CSARELRAHPDTQYF. Here the CDR3 DNA reads TGCAGTGCTAGGGAACTCAGGGCCCACCCGGATACGCAGTATTTT.

The rearrangement links TRBV6-5 to TRBJ2-7, with D possibly called TRBD1 or TRBD2 (5 bases each). Trimming pared 4 bases from V and 0 bases from J, leaving 19 bases between. Germline V lookup: CDR1 MNHEY, CDR2 SVGAGI. The length of the CDR3 is 17 residues. CDR3 coding DNA: TGTGCCAGCAGTTCCGCCTTTATAACGGGGACCTCCTACGAGCAGTACTTC. Translating gives CASSSAFITGTSYEQYF.

This clonotype appeared a few times. The chain carries TRBV12-3 or TRBV12-4 and TRBJ2-4; possibly TRBD2 for D (5 bases). V was cut by 4 bases and J by 13 bases, with 14 bases left in between. CDR3 length: 12 amino acids. The DNA for the CDR3 is TGTGCCAGCAGTTCCGTCTATGGGGAGCAGTACTTC. Amino acid sequence: CASSSVYGEQYF.

Concerning this clonotype itself: An end of the junction differs from the germline gene, which may be a read error. The chain uses TRBV20-1 and TRBJ1-6; 7 bases fit TRBD1. The CDR3 consists of 14 residues. Germline CDR1 DFQATT, CDR2 SNEGSKA (reference sequence). CDR3 coding DNA: TGCAGTGCACTCGACAGGGAATGGAATTCACCCTTCCACTTT. It translates to CSALDREWNSPFHF.

In this sample, this clonotype turned up once. This chain joins TRBV24-1 and TRBJ2-1, with TRBD1 matching over 9 bases. Germline CDR1 KGHDR, CDR2 SFDVKD. V was pared by 0 bases and J by 1 base, with 9 bases of the junction left unmatched. The CDR3 extends over 19 amino acids. The CDR3 DNA sequence: TGTGCCACCAGTGATTTGCAAAACCCGGGACAGGGATCCTACAATGAGCAGTTCTTC. The encoded protein is CATSDLQNPGQGSYNEQFF.